This T cell receptor (beta chain) was recorded in a study of blood T cell repertoires in COVID-19. The germline V gene has CDR1 MNHEY and CDR2 SMNVEV (reference sequence). There are 14 residues in the CDR3. V lost 5 bases to trimming and J lost 1 base; unmatched junction nucleotides: 4. In the study's own analysis: Nucleated cell number was recorded as an estimate derived from reference gene primer amplification. Clones were read by immunoSEQ multiplex PCR, and TCRdb kept only the in-frame ones, dropping some. Clonal size and the V and J genes are those of that table, whereas D and trimming came from the DNA. The sample has roughly 250,000 clones, nearly 85% seen once; the top ten hold 5.5%.

The sequence derives from a human donor in a cohort sampled during active COVID-19. The sample was peripheral blood. The chain employs TRBV27 and TRBJ1-2; 7 bases match TRBD1. CDR3 nucleotides: TGTGCCAGCAGTCCGGGACAGCTTAACTATGGCTACACCTTC. It codes for CASSPGQLNYGYTF.